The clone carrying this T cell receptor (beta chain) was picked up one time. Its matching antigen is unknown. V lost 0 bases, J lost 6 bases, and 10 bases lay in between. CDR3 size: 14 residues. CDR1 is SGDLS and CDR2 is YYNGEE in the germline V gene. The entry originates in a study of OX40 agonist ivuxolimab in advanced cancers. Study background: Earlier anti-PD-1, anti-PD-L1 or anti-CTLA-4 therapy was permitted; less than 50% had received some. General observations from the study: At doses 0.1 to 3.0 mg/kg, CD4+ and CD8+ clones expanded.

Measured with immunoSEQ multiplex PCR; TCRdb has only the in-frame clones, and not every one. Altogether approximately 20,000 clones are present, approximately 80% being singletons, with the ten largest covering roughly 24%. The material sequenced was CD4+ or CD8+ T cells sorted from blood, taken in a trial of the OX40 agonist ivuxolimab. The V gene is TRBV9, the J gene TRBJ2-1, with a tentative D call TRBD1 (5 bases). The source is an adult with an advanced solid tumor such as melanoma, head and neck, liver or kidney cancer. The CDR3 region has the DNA TGTGCCAGCAGCGTAGGGGTTAGGGGCAATGAGCAGTTCTTC. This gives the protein CASSVGVRGNEQFF.